This T cell receptor (beta chain) was documented in a study of radiation and T cells in renal cell carcinoma. This clone was picked up a small number of times. The antigen remains undetermined. General study findings and limits: In blood, top tumor clones expanded by 2 weeks, shrinking by 4. Baseline intratumoral clonotype presence is unknown without pretreatment biopsies.

The data were produced by immunoSEQ multiplex PCR, yet TCRdb's version contains in-frame clones alone and is incomplete. The sample has roughly 120,000 clones; roughly 80% are singletons. The V end was cut by 5 bases, the J end by 5 bases, with 13 bases between. Germline V CDR1 and CDR2: SGDLS, YYNGEE. CDR3 length: 13 residues. Regarding time point: baseline pretreatment blood. Treatment described: 15 Gy SBRT to primary tumor, nephrectomy 4 weeks later. The TCR was taken from a woman aged 55-69 years with renal cell carcinoma. The specimen was blood, collected from a patient whose treatment included radiotherapy and nephrectomy. V and J are TRBV9 and TRBJ1-1, with a weak D call TRBD1 (6 bases). Here the CDR3 DNA reads TGTGCCAGCAGTGGAGGGGGGAGGACTGAAGCTTTCTTT. Its protein product is CASSGGGRTEAFF. Drawing the rest from reference TRBV9 and TRBJ1-1, the complete variable domain is DSGVTQTPKHLITATGQRVTLRCSPRSGDLSVYWYQQSLDQGLQFLIQYYNGEERAKGNILERFSAQQFPDLHSELNLSSLELGDSALYFCASSGGGRTEAFFGQGTRLTVV.